This T cell receptor beta chain was identified in a study of human T cells and chemical hapten exposure. Across the whole study: 2% DPC was applied to around 2 cm by around 2 cm of upper inner arm skin for sensitization. Among samples, TCR yields varied mainly because of small differences in pooled library volume. General study points: Patch test score was positively correlated with the counts of PT1 expanded TCRs.

Points on this clonotype: What it recognizes is unknown.

Time point in this sample: pre-sensitization, week 0. As to treatment: therapeutic diphenylcyclopropenone sensitization with weekly scalp DPC. A single record per CDR3 protein comes from TCRdb applying MiXCR to the RACE reads. Of tens of thousands of distinct CDR3 sequences listed, about 10% are singletons. The CDR3 spans 16 residues. Trimming took 6 bases from V and 7 from J, leaving 21 bases between them. Per germline, CDR1 SEHNR and CDR2 FQNEAQ (reference sequence). The rearrangement joins TRBV7-9 to TRBJ2-2; D is unresolved. The TCR comes from a woman aged 45-60 years with alopecia areata. Some clones in this sample may be carry-over from other donors' samples. Material: whole blood, obtained in connection with sensitization to the hapten diphenylcyclopropenone (DPC). The CDR3 sequence is CASSTTGPLGNGELFF. The CDR3 nucleotides read TGTGCCAGCAGTACCACCGGGCCCCTCGGCAACGGGGAGCTGTTTTTT.